This T cell receptor beta chain derives from a study of cytomegalovirus exposure and HLA in healthy donors (dated by TCRdb to the late 2010s). Looking at the study overall: An earlier analysis of roughly 500 of the donors reported roughly 300 Gb of sequence data and around 120 million unique TCR beta sequences from about 200 million T cells. An early release covering approximately 600 HLA-typed donors comprised about 290 gigabases of sequencing data and tens of millions of unique TCR sequences. The genetic ancestry cluster associated with self-reported Caucasian donors included around 76% of the 350 to 500 genotyped donors. The study aimed to test whether cataloging public T cell receptors could reveal signatures of past pathogen exposure. The study profiled the T cell repertoires of 500 to 800 subjects by immunosequencing and related them to cytomegalovirus serostatus. A separate validation cohort of some 130 different subjects was used in addition to the 666-subject first cohort. To predict cytomegalovirus infection status, the study combined high-throughput TCR immunosequencing, statistical association of individual TCRs with disease status, and machine learning. To study patterns of TCR occurrence, a later analysis re-analyzed previously published TCR beta repertoires from more than 550 donors and added high-resolution HLA genotyping. Rather than drawing on any new phenotypic data, the later analysis identified candidate immune exposures from TCR beta sequences and the way those sequences occurred across donors. An earlier analysis of 587 of the donors used high-throughput TCR beta sequencing to judge whether each TCR beta V gene segment behaved as functional or pseudogenic. Donor age, sex, ethnicity and CMV serostatus were compiled together with the repertoire data. In a later genetic analysis, genome-wide SNP genotypes for about three fifths of the roughly 670 donors were used, and that subset was treated as a discovery cohort. Every discovery cohort repertoire had been produced on one sequencing platform. Both class I and class II loci were covered by HLA typing, at four-digit resolution. The number of typed donors differed by locus: about 620-640 for A, B, C, DRB1 and DQB1; 522 for DQA1; 606 for DPA1; and around 490 for DPB1. Four to six DR-DQ haplotypes were handled as single units for association and clustering, since linkage in the cohort was strong. Among several hundred genotyped donors of the cohort, an average of around 250,000 unique TCR beta nucleotide sequences was sequenced per donor, of which about 18% were non-productive.

The cohort consisted of 600 to 700 healthy bone marrow donors. At the time of sampling, all cohort members were nominally healthy, though unrecorded immune exposures were likely present. The donor tested CMV seronegative, placing the donor among the 300 to 400 seronegative members of the cohort. Each donor provided a peripheral blood sample, and peripheral blood mononuclear cells were used for TCR beta sequencing. Genomic DNA extraction from the blood cell samples was performed with the Qiagen DNeasy Blood Extraction Kit. Broad study findings and their caveats: HLA typing was unavailable for some donors at each locus, so association tests used only the typed subset. Seventeen rarely observed V segments, including chromosome 9 orphons, were excluded from the earlier analysis of approximately 500 of the donors because counts were too low. Presence/absence analyses assumed roughly uniform sequencing depth across donors, an assumption that may not hold. Strong co-occurrence of HLA alleles, especially DR and DQ, made assigning TCR associations to individual alleles difficult. A later analysis reported that several top co-occurrence clusters appeared linked to parvovirus B19, influenza, CMV and Epstein-Barr virus. A later analysis found that most CMV-associated TCR beta chains appeared HLA-restricted, with HLA associations seemingly driven largely by CMV exposure. Correlated functional status among segregating V segments might reflect linkage disequilibrium, but an unknown experimental factor could not be ruled out. According to the authors, the approach could potentially be generalized to other disease states and immunological phenotypes. Specific HLA alleles were associated with 15,000 to 20,000 TCR beta sequences at a false discovery rate of 0.05 in a later analysis. In both the original and validation cohorts, the classifier was reported to diagnose cytomegalovirus status with high specificity and sensitivity. In a later analysis, TCR association rates were found to vary across HLA loci, with the most associated TCRs seen for DRB1 alleles and the fewest for HLA-C alleles. A later genetic analysis associated a missense DCLRE1C variant with V-gene and J-gene trimming of TCR beta chains, and an independent cohort replicated the association. A group of highly shared sequence variants was considered likely to be a technical artifact of the sequencing pipeline. CMV serostatus was the only immune exposure information available for the cohort. In the study, 150 to 200 TCR beta chains were listed as associated with cytomegalovirus. A later genetic analysis reported fewer N-insertions in productive TCRs among donors in an Asian-associated ancestry cluster than the approximately 700-donor mean. A few of the identified cytomegalovirus-associated TCR beta chains were confirmed in vitro to be specific for cytomegalovirus antigens. The cohort was sequenced for TCR beta chains only, and without alpha or paired-chain data the features that could be detected were limited. In an earlier analysis of about 550 of the donors, most TCR beta V segments were observed in productive rearrangements about 87% or about 30% of the time, broadly matching IMGT annotations. Because the 87-base-pair reads could not distinguish some IMGT-functional V segments, including TRBV6-2 and TRBV6-3, those segments were excluded. A later analysis found that HLA-associated TCR beta chains were more clonally expanded and had lower generation probabilities than equally common non-associated chains. Most TCR sequences were observed very rarely across donors, whereas some public TCRs were present in many individuals. A further reported finding was that TCR beta sequences accurately predicted the HLA-A and HLA-B alleles for most subjects in the first cohort.

The cysteine opens and the phenylalanine closes a CDR3 of 20 amino acids. Here the CDR3 DNA is all that survives: 60 bases in frame from base 1. Here V drops 0 bases and J drops 2 bases, and the junction holds 16 bases not matched to any gene. The germline V gene encodes CDR1 SGDLS and CDR2 YYNGEE. Receptors were amplified or captured by the immunoSEQ multiplex PCR assay. The multiplex PCR relied on a mix of 60 forward primers for TCR Vbeta segments and 13 reverse primers for TCR Jbeta segments. Amplification of the CDR3 region of rearranged TCR beta genes was performed with a multiplex PCR assay on genomic DNA. The Illumina HiSeq System was used to sequence the amplified TCR beta libraries as 87-base-pair reads. As for the original processing: A later analysis counted about 76 million unique TCR beta chains across the 670 or so repertoires, and some 12 million of these chains were shared by at least two donors. A nearest-neighbor algorithm error-corrected the raw reads and collapsed the reads into unique sequences, merging closely related sequences to remove PCR and sequencing errors. CDR3 sequences were aligned to IMGT reference sequences to assign V, D and J gene segments. For a sequence to be retained, at least a six-nucleotide match to both a V gene segment and a J gene segment was required. Rearrangements were classified as productive when the CDR3 lacked stop codons and remained in frame with V and J, and all other rearrangements were classified as non-productive. CDR3 was defined by IMGT convention, running from the second conserved V-encoded cysteine to the conserved J-encoded phenylalanine. The earlier analysis of about 500 of the donors excluded sequences that lacked an unambiguous match to a single V gene segment. An earlier analysis of approximately 590 of the donors classified V segments as functional when productive rearrangements were above 56.7% and as segregating when the standard deviation between donors was above 5%. To diagnose cytomegalovirus status from the catalog of TCR beta chain sequences, a statistical classification framework was built. In a later analysis, TCR nucleotide sequences were compared against IMGT/GENE-DB human TR gene sequences so that V and J genes could be assigned. Using the TCRdist pipeline, a later analysis assigned CDR3 sequences along with most-parsimonious VDJ recombination scenarios. In a later analysis, every TCR beta chain was defined by the combination of its CDR3 amino acid sequence and its V-gene family, and reads without a unique V-gene family were dropped. A later analysis removed roughly 590 highly shared, low-generation-probability nucleotide sequences to deal with suspected cross-contamination and a sequencing artifact. In a later analysis, a clonal expansion index for each public chain was calculated from normalized within-repertoire ranks of inferred template counts. In a later analysis, generation probabilities were computed using a VDJ recombination model fitted to out-of-frame rearrangements, and the results were checked against IGoR. A later analysis scored TCR-TCR, TCR-HLA and TCR-CMV co-occurrence with hypergeometric tests, applying a repertoire-size bias correction to TCR pairs. A later analysis estimated false discovery rates by permuting HLA or CMV assignments 20 times. A later analysis grouped co-occurring TCRs with DBSCAN, adding TCRdist sequence similarity when clustering within HLA-allele-positive subsets. For co-occurrence clustering, repertoires with fewer than 30,000 or more than 120,000 public chains were excluded, along with 4 to 6 repertoires with anomalous nucleotide sharing. TCRdb's version of the immuneACCESS table is confined to in-frame rearrangements and falls short of the full clone set. An unresolved V gene accounts for under half of the shortfall where checked; the remainder is of unknown origin. V and J calls and clone size are copied from that table; D and trimming were computed from the DNA. The sample has some 140,000 clones on record, over 70% of them singletons. The leading ten clones occupy 2.1% of the sample.

With respect to this clone: It has no known antigen specificity. Base-call qualities are not available, and no considerably larger clone is one nucleotide away.

Material: PBMCs. Rearrangement joined TRBV9 to TRBJ2-3, and 9 junctional nucleotides match TRBD1. The TCR originated in a young man in good health and CMV-seronegative. The nucleotides are TGTGCCAGCAGCGTAGGTCACGGACAGGGGAGTAGGGGGCCCACAGATACGCAGTATTTT. Protein translation: CASSVGHGQGSRGPTDTQYF.